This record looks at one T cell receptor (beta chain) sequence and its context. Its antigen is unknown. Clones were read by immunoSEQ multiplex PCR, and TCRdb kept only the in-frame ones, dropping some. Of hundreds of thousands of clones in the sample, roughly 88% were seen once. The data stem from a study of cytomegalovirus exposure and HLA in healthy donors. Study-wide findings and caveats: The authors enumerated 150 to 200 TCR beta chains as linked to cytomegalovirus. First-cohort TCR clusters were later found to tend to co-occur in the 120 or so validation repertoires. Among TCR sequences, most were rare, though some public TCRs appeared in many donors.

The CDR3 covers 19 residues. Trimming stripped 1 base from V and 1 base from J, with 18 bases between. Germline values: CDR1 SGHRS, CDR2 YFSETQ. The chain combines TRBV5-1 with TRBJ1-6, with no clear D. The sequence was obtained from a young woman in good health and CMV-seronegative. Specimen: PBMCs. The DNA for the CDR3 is TGCGCCAGCAGCTTGCTTCCAGAGGGCTCTAGGTCCTATAATTCACCCCTCCACTTT. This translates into CASSLLPEGSRSYNSPLHF.